Below, one T cell receptor beta chain is given with its context. Its antigen is unknown. Sequencing was performed with immunoSEQ multiplex PCR; in TCRdb, only in-frame clones are kept and a portion is missing. The profile covers 50,000 to 75,000 clones, with around 90% appearing a single time and about 20% taken by the ten largest. These data originate in a study of T cells in localized non-small cell lung cancer. Study-level results: Highest T cell clonality was seen in uninvolved adjacent lung, surpassing that measured in tumor. Elevated circulating T cell density in blood was associated with longer overall survival. Only one tumor region was sequenced, so heterogeneity remains possible. When the top 100 tumor clones were examined, a median approximately 62 of them also appeared in the adjacent lung, which was paired and uninvolved.

The CDR3 has 15 residues. Trimming left V 5 bases short and J 3 bases short, with 15 bases between. The germline CDR1 and CDR2 sequences are SGHTA and FQGTGA. This chain links TRBV7-3 with TRBJ2-3; D gene uncertain. The input for sequencing was peripheral blood, taken before any cancer treatment. The TCR comes from a man between 40 and 70 years old with stage I squamous cell lung carcinoma. The CDR3, as DNA: TGTGCCAGCAGCCCCCAGGTGGGGAATACAGATACGCAGTATTTT. Encoded protein: CASSPQVGNTDTQYF.